The 23 T cell receptor beta chains below all came from one sample that was sequenced in a study of regulatory T cells in long-lasting Graves disease (dated by TCRdb to 2020 to 2023). Libraries came from multiplex PCR. Instrument on record: Illumina HiSeq 4000. To build TCR beta libraries, CDR3 regions were amplified by Arm-PCR using iRepertoire HTBI primers. TCRdb passed the public sequencing reads through fastp at Q25 and MiXCR, retaining productive beta sequences. Records with the same CDR3 protein are collapsed into one entry carrying the most frequent genes and DNA. The sample has about 560,000 distinct CDR3 sequences on record, 16% of them singletons. The top ten clones comprise about 11% of the sample. The sample's time point label is to be understood as: newly diagnosed GD, antithyroid drugs for less than 3 months. RNA was extracted from PBMCs in TRIzol for both TCR sequencing and RNA sequencing.

These data also featured in a second study, about T cells in Graves' hyperthyroidism and ophthalmopathy.

The material sequenced was peripheral blood mononuclear cells (PBMCs), taken at new diagnosis, from a patient treated with antithyroid drugs. These receptors were taken from a man younger than 35 with Graves disease. Donor details come from another sample of the same person, matched by shared clones.

This clonotype was counted between two and nine times. The rearrangement uses TRBV5-1 and TRBJ2-7; D may be TRBD2 (5 bases). In germline, CDR1 is SGHRS, CDR2 YFSETQ. The V gene lost 2 bases and the J gene lost 4 bases, with 16 bases spanning the gap. The CDR3 sequence is 15 residues long. In nucleotides, the CDR3 is TGCGCCAGCAGCTTTTTCCGTGGCGGAGGATACGAGCAGTACTTC. Protein: CASSFFRGGGYEQYF.

Note on this clonotype: A much larger clone sits a single nucleotide away, making a read error possible. The V and J genes are TRBV11-2 and TRBJ1-1; 8 bases agree with TRBD1. The CDR3 consists of 17 residues. Unmatched junction bases numbered 10, after V lost 2 bases and J lost 2 bases. CDR1 SGHAT and CDR2 FQNNGV come from the germline V gene. The CDR3 here is CASSLWVAGGRNTEAFF. DNA of the CDR3: TGTGCCAGCAGCTTATGGGTGGCAGGGGGCAGAAACACTGAAGCTTTCTTT.

The chain recombines TRBV5-1 with TRBJ2-3; TRBD2 is a possible D gene (6 bases). The V and J ends lost 5 bases and 2 bases respectively, with 18 bases between them. CDR3 length equals 16 residues. From germline, CDR1 is SGHRS and CDR2 YFSETQ. CDR3: CASSSHLARATDTQYF. In DNA form, the CDR3 reads TGCGCCAGCAGTTCTCATCTAGCGAGGGCCACAGATACGCAGTATTTT.

Comment on this clonotype: A far larger clone is just one base off, so this is likely a read error. This chain uses TRBV6-2 or TRBV6-3 with TRBJ2-7; D not resolved. There are 16 residues in the CDR3. Per germline, CDR1 MNHEY and CDR2 SVGEGT. Between the trimmed V and J ends, which lost 5 bases and 0 bases, there was a span of 17 bases. The CDR3 reads CASSGRQGTISYEQYF. The CDR3 DNA reads TGTGCCAGCAGTGGTCGCCAAGGCACCATCTCCTACGAGCAGTACTTC.

This clonotype was recorded a few times. The chain recombines TRBV10-3 with TRBJ1-5; weak D call: TRBD1 (5 bases). This CDR3 has 14 amino acids. The ends were cut back, 4 bases at V and 0 bases at J, with 7 bases in the middle. Germline V gene data show CDR1 as ENHRY and CDR2 as SYGVKD. CDR3 sequence (DNA): TGTGCCATCAGTGGGACAAATAGCAATCAGCCCCAGCATTTT. Translation gives CAISGTNSNQPQHF.

This clonotype was seen a handful of times. The rearrangement uses TRBV28 and TRBJ2-3; D not certain. V was trimmed by 6 bases and J by 1 base, leaving 17 bases between them. The CDR3 runs 16 residues. The germline gives CDR1 MDHEN, CDR2 SYDVKM. In nucleotides, the CDR3 is TGTGCCAGCAGCTTCCCCGGACCAGCCGGCACAGATACGCAGTATTTT. Translating gives CASSFPGPAGTDTQYF.

This clonotype was counted only a few times. V gene TRBV20-1 combines with J gene TRBJ2-7; maybe TRBD1 (6 bases). The CDR3 is 15 amino acids. Germline CDR1 DFQATT, CDR2 SNEGSKA (reference sequence). V was shortened by 0 bases and J by 2 bases, with 14 bases between the two germline ends. The CDR3 region is CSARDRDKPTYEQYF. In DNA, the CDR3 is TGCAGTGCTAGAGACAGGGACAAGCCAACCTACGAGCAGTACTTC.

This clonotype was seen many times. The genes are TRBV30 and TRBJ1-2, with unresolved D. This CDR3 comprises 12 residues. Trimming cost V 4 bases and J 4 bases, with 10 bases left between them. Germline CDR1 reads GTSNPN; CDR2 reads SVGIG (reference sequence). CDR3 nucleotides: TGTGCCTGGAACGGAGGGTTCTATGGCTACACCTTC. It codes for CAWNGGFYGYTF.

This clonotype was recorded at least ten times. This sequence joins TRBV3-1 and TRBJ2-1, with D maybe TRBD1 (6 bases). The CDR3 contains 13 residues. The germline CDR1 and CDR2 sequences are LGHDT and YNNKEL (reference sequence). The V end lost 4 bases, the J end lost 7 bases, and 11 bases lay between the germline ends. The CDR3 is CASSPRRGNEQFF. CDR3 DNA sequence: TGTGCCAGCAGCCCTCGCAGGGGAAATGAGCAGTTCTTC.

Ten or more counts support this clonotype. The CDR3 region has the DNA TGTGCCAGCAGATCCGGGGGCGGACACTGGAACATTCAGTACTTC. Residues: CASRSGGGHWNIQYF. The rearrangement links TRBV12-3 or TRBV12-4 to TRBJ2-4; D tentatively fits TRBD1 or TRBD2 (6 bases each). CDR3 length: 15 residues. Trimming stripped 6 bases from V and 7 bases from J, with 19 bases between.

The sample holds many counts of this clonotype. The V call is TRBV7-2, the J call TRBJ2-1; D unresolved. The ends were cut back, 7 bases at V and 8 bases at J, with 6 bases in the middle. The germline V gene encodes CDR1 SGHTA and CDR2 FQGNSA. The CDR3 totals 10 residues. CDR3 region: CASIHHEQFF. The CDR3 bases are TGTGCCAGCATCCACCATGAGCAGTTCTTC.

This clonotype was counted only a few times. V and J are TRBV7-9 and TRBJ2-3; D is possibly TRBD2 (6 bases). The CDR3 is 18 amino acids. The germline gives CDR1 SEHNR, CDR2 FQNEAQ (reference sequence). V shed 0 bases and J shed 2 bases, with 18 bases lying between them. CDR3 bases: TGTGCCAGCAGCTTAGCGATCGGGGGAGGTCTCACCACAGATACGCAGTATTTT. It yields the protein CASSLAIGGGLTTDTQYF.

This clonotype was seen ten or more times. The V and J genes are TRBV7-8 and TRBJ1-4; D uncertain. The V gene lost 1 base and the J gene lost 3 bases, with 9 bases spanning the gap. CDR1 SGHVS and CDR2 FQNEAQ come from the germline V gene. The CDR3 is 15 amino acids. CDR3 in amino acids: CASSLESLPNEKLFF. Here the CDR3 DNA reads TGTGCCAGCAGCTTAGAGAGTTTACCTAATGAAAAACTGTTTTTT.

This clonotype was counted ten times or more. The gene calls are TRBV28 and TRBJ2-3; the match to TRBD2 covers 12 bases. Germline-derived CDR1 and CDR2 are MDHEN and SYDVKM. After removal of 6 bases from V and 4 bases from J, the junction contained 8 bases not matched to a gene. The CDR3 runs to 16 residues. CDR3 nucleotide sequence: TGTGCCAGCAGCCCGACTAGCGGGAGTGAGGCAGATACGCAGTATTTT. Protein product: CASSPTSGSEADTQYF. Full variable domain (rest looked up from reference TRBV28 and TRBJ2-3): DVKVTQSSRYLVKRTGEKVFLECVQDMDHENMFWYRQDPGLGLRLIYFSYDVKMKEKGDIPEGYSVSREKKERFSLILESASTNQTSMYLCASSPTSGSEADTQYFGPGTRLTVL.

In its sample, this clonotype was seen a few times. The chain has TRBV15 and TRBJ2-7, with a possible D match to TRBD2 (6 bases). The CDR3 totals 13 residues. Trimming shortened V by 5 bases and J by 4 bases, and 12 bases separated the two germline ends. The germline CDR1 and CDR2 sequences are LNHNV and YYDKDF (reference sequence). The CDR3 DNA is TGTGCCACCAGCCCCCGGCGGGGTTACGAGCAGTACTTC. Its translation is CATSPRRGYEQYF.

This clonotype has ten or more counts. This sequence joins TRBV7-3 and TRBJ1-1, with TRBD1 as a possible D gene (6 bases). V gave up 4 bases and J gave up 9 bases, with 15 bases separating them. The CDR3 is 13 amino acids. CDR1 and CDR2 (germline): SGHTA, FQGTGA. The CDR3 bases are TGTGCCAGCAGCTCCAACAGGGCAGAGAAAGCTTTCTTT. Protein sequence: CASSSNRAEKAFF.

The genes are TRBV20-1 and TRBJ1-4; 7 bases are a match to TRBD1. The V gene's germline CDR1 is DFQATT and CDR2 SNEGSKA (reference sequence). CDR3 size: 13 residues. Trimming at V came to 3 bases and at J to 6 bases, leaving 4 bases not matched to a gene. Here the CDR3 DNA reads TGCAGTGCTAGCCCCGGGACAGATGAAAAACTGTTTTTT. As protein: CSASPGTDEKLFF.

This clonotype was detected ten times or more. The chain joins TRBV6-1 to TRBJ1-3; 7 bases are a match to TRBD1. The ends lost 5 bases at V and 1 base at J; junction bases unmatched: 8. Germline CDR1 reads MNHNS; CDR2 reads SASEGT. There are 16 residues in the CDR3. Here the CDR3 reads CASSRTGSQSGNTIYF. The CDR3 coding sequence is TGTGCCAGCAGTAGGACAGGCTCTCAATCTGGAAACACCATATATTTT.

This clonotype was counted only a few times. The V and J genes are TRBV6-2 or TRBV6-3 and TRBJ2-5; 13 nucleotides align to TRBD2. CDR3 length: 13 amino acids. Unmatched junction bases numbered 2, after V lost 0 bases and J lost 13 bases. Per the germline V gene, CDR1 is MNHEY and CDR2 is SVGEGT. The CDR3 DNA sequence: TGTGCCAGCAGTTACTCGGGACTAGCGGGAATGTACTTC. Protein: CASSYSGLAGMYF.

The chain carries TRBV20-1 and TRBJ1-6; D is unresolved. The length of the CDR3 is 13 residues. Germline assignment: CDR1 DFQATT and CDR2 SNEGSKA (reference sequence). Trimming took off 5 bases at V and 5 bases at J, with 10 bases between the two ends. CDR3 in amino acids: CSALDANNSPLHF. Written as DNA, the CDR3 is TGCAGTGCTCTGGACGCCAATAATTCACCCCTCCACTTT.

This chain joins TRBV4-2 and TRBJ2-2; D gene ambiguous. This CDR3 contains 15 residues. Trimming took off 0 bases at V and 5 bases at J, with 10 bases between the two ends. The germline gives CDR1 LGHNA, CDR2 YNFKEQ. The CDR3 DNA is TGTGCCAGCAGCCAAGATTTGACGAGGACCGGGGAGCTGTTTTTT. This sequence encodes CASSQDLTRTGELFF.

Many counts were recorded for this clonotype. This chain links TRBV12-5 with TRBJ2-7; D ambiguous. This CDR3 is 17 amino acids long. Trimming took off 4 bases at V and 2 bases at J, with 21 bases between the two ends. The germline V gene has CDR1 LGHNT and CDR2 FRNRAP. The CDR3: CASGSPGRSPRPYEQYF. The CDR3 DNA sequence: TGTGCTAGTGGTTCCCCTGGACGGAGCCCTCGACCCTACGAGCAGTACTTC.

In its sample, this clonotype was seen many times. V is TRBV7-3 and J is TRBJ2-7; 9 nucleotides agree with TRBD2. The CDR3 extends over 16 amino acids. Trimming took 2 bases from V and 5 from J; bases not matched to a gene: 10. CDR1 is SGHTA, CDR2 FQGTGA, per germline. The CDR3 loop is CASSLSSGKSKDEQYF. Here the CDR3 DNA reads TGTGCCAGCAGCTTATCTAGCGGGAAGTCTAAGGACGAGCAGTACTTC.